This note documents a single T cell receptor beta chain sequence. Its target is unknown. The PCR made use of 60 Vbeta and 13 Jbeta primers. Method: immunoSEQ multiplex PCR; TCRdb's copy keeps in-frame clones and lacks some. There are 100,000 or so clones in the sample; 80% to 85% occur only once, and approximately 7.2% lies in the top ten. The sample is drawn from a study of cytomegalovirus exposure and HLA in healthy donors. This CDR3 is 15 amino acids long. The germline CDR1 and CDR2 sequences are LGHNA and YNFKEQ. V shed 4 bases and J shed 0 bases, with 13 bases lying between them. Overall study results and limits: Usually a TCR sequence was rare, but some public TCRs were found in many donors.

The chain carries TRBV4-2 and TRBJ2-7; the D is unclear. The receptor was derived from a man under 40 in good health and CMV-seropositive. The sample was PBMCs. The CDR3 loop reads CASSPNVGGSYEQYF. In DNA, the CDR3 is TGTGCCAGCAGCCCCAACGTTGGCGGCTCCTACGAGCAGTACTTC.